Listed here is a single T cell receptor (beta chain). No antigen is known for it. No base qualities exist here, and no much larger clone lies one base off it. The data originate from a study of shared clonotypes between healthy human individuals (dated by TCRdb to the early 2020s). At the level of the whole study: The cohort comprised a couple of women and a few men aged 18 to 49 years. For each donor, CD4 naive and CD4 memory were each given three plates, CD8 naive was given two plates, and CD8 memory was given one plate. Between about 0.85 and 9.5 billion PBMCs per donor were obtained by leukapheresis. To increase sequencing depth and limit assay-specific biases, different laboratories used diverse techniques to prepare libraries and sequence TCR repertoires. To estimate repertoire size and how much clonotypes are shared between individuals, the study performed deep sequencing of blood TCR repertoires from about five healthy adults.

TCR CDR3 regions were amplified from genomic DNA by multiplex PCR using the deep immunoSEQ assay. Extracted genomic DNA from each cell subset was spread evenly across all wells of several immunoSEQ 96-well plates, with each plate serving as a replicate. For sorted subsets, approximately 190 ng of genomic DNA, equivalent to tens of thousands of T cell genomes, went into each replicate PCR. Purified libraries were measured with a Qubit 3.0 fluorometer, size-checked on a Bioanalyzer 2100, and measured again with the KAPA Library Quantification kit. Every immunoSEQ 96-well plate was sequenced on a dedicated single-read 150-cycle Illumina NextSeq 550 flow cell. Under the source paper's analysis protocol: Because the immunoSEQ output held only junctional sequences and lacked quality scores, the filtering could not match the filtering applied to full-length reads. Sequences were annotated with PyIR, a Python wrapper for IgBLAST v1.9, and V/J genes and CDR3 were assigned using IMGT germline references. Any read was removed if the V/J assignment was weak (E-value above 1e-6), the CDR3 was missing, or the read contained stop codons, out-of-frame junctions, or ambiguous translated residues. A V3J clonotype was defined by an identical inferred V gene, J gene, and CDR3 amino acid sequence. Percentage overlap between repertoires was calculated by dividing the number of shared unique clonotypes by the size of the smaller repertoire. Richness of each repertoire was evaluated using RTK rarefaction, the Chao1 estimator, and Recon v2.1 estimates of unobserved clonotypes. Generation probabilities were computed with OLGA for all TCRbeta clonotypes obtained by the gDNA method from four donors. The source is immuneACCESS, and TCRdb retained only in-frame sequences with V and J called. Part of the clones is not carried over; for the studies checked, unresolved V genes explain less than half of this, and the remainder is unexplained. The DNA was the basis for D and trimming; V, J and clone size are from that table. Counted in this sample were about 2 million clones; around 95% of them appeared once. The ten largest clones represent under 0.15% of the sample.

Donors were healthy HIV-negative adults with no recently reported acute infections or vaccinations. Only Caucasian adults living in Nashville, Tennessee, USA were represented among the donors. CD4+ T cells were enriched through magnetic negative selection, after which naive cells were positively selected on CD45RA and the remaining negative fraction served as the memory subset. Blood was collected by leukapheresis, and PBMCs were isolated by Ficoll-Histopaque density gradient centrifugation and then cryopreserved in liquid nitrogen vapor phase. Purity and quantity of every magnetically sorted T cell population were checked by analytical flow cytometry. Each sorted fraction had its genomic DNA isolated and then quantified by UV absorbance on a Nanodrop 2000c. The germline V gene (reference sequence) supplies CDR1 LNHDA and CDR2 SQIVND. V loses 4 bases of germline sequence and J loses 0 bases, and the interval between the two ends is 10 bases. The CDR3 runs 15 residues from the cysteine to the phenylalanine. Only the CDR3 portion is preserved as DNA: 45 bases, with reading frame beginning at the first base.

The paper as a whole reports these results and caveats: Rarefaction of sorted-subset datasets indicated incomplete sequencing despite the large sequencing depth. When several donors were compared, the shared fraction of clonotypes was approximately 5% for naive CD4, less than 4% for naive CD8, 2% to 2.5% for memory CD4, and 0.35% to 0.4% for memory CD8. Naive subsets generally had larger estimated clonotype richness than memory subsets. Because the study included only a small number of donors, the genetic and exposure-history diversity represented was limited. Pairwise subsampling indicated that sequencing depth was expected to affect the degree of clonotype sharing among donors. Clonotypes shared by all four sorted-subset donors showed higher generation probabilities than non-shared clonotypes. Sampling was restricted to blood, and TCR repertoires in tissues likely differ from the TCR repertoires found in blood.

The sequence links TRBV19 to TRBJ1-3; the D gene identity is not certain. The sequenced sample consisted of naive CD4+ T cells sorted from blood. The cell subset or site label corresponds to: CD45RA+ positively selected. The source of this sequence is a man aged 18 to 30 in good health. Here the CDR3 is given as CASSNIGSSGNTIYF. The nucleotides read TGTGCCAGTAGTAACATCGGGAGCTCTGGAAACACCATATATTTT.